This is a list of T cell receptor beta chains from one sample in a study of blood T cell repertoires in COVID-19. Produced via immunoSEQ multiplex PCR; TCRdb's table is partial and in-frame only. In the table there are about 380,000 clones, about 90% of which are singletons. The sample comprised PBMCs or T cells enriched from blood (not recorded which). These receptors were obtained from a man aged 30-40 years who had recovered from COVID-19. Both conserved end residues are part of each CDR3. Each record gives: J gene, V gene, clone size, CDR3 protein. Only some rows state a clone size, as once, few, many or a class for expanded clones.

j_gene: TRBJ1-5; v_gene: TRBV19; abundance: -; CDR3aa: CASSGTGTHQPQHF
j_gene: TRBJ1-1; v_gene: TRBV30; abundance: -; CDR3aa: CAWRPRGGPRSAEAFF
j_gene: TRBJ2-7; v_gene: TRBV7-9; abundance: -; CDR3aa: CASTHGPGTYEQYF
j_gene: TRBJ1-4; v_gene: TRBV5-1; abundance: -; CDR3aa: CASSLGSTTNEKLFF
j_gene: TRBJ2-7; v_gene: TRBV7-9; abundance: once; CDR3aa: CASSLGGGAYEQYF
j_gene: TRBJ1-1; v_gene: TRBV9; abundance: once; CDR3aa: CASSPRQGVNTEAFF
j_gene: TRBJ1-2; v_gene: TRBV6-1; abundance: few; CDR3aa: CASSEGQPAGYGYTF
j_gene: TRBJ1-3; v_gene: TRBV30; abundance: -; CDR3aa: CAWSWAISGNTIYF
j_gene: TRBJ2-1; v_gene: TRBV5-1; abundance: -; CDR3aa: CASSLVGTSGEQFF
j_gene: TRBJ2-3; v_gene: TRBV5-4; abundance: -; CDR3aa: CASGAQGTGTDTQYF
j_gene: TRBJ1-1; v_gene: TRBV19; abundance: -; CDR3aa: CASSWTGRGILNTEAFF
j_gene: TRBJ1-5; v_gene: TRBV28; abundance: -; CDR3aa: CASSPSGAQGREGNQPQHF
j_gene: TRBJ2-6; v_gene: TRBV30; abundance: -; CDR3aa: CAWSRSGANVLTF
j_gene: TRBJ1-1; v_gene: TRBV27; abundance: -; CDR3aa: CASSLTSSWNTEAFF
j_gene: TRBJ2-7; v_gene: TRBV25-1; abundance: once; CDR3aa: CASRSSYEQYF
j_gene: TRBJ1-4; v_gene: TRBV18; abundance: -; CDR3aa: CASSTTGGVGEKLFF
j_gene: TRBJ2-1; v_gene: TRBV2; abundance: few; CDR3aa: CARRRLAGALDNEQFF
j_gene: TRBJ2-7; v_gene: TRBV27; abundance: -; CDR3aa: CASSPRQGVYEQYF
j_gene: TRBJ1-6; v_gene: TRBV5-1; abundance: -; CDR3aa: CASSLGAGSGSPLHF
j_gene: TRBJ1-6; v_gene: TRBV25-1; abundance: -; CDR3aa: CASSLGQGWDSPLHF
j_gene: TRBJ1-2; v_gene: TRBV3-1/TRBV3-2; abundance: -; CDR3aa: CASSQDTRGNNYGYTF
j_gene: TRBJ2-7; v_gene: TRBV27; abundance: few; CDR3aa: CASSLLPAGQSSYEQYF
j_gene: TRBJ2-7; v_gene: TRBV18; abundance: -; CDR3aa: CASTSGSTGSPYEQYF
j_gene: TRBJ1-6; v_gene: TRBV12-5; abundance: -; CDR3aa: CASGLATGTNSPLHF
j_gene: TRBJ1-1; v_gene: TRBV7-9; abundance: -; CDR3aa: CASRREGTEAFF
j_gene: TRBJ1-5; v_gene: TRBV4-2; abundance: -; CDR3aa: CASSTGLNQPQHF
j_gene: TRBJ1-4; v_gene: TRBV2; abundance: -; CDR3aa: CATGNRITNEKLFF
j_gene: TRBJ2-7; v_gene: TRBV5-6; abundance: -; CDR3aa: CASSEGVEQYF
j_gene: TRBJ2-5; v_gene: TRBV28; abundance: -; CDR3aa: CASSLAKQGRETQYF
j_gene: TRBJ2-1; v_gene: TRBV29-1; abundance: -; CDR3aa: CSVEGRRPGGYNEQFF
j_gene: TRBJ2-3; v_gene: TRBV6-4; abundance: -; CDR3aa: CASSDLAGTDTQYF
j_gene: TRBJ2-2; v_gene: TRBV11-2; abundance: -; CDR3aa: CASSLVASRNTGELFF
j_gene: TRBJ2-4; v_gene: TRBV11-2; abundance: -; CDR3aa: CASSSSAKNIQYF
j_gene: TRBJ1-2; v_gene: TRBV11-2; abundance: once; CDR3aa: CASSPTGIYGYTF
j_gene: TRBJ2-5; v_gene: TRBV6-2/TRBV6-3; abundance: -; CDR3aa: CASSYGGALQETQYF
j_gene: TRBJ2-4; v_gene: TRBV30; abundance: -; CDR3aa: CAWSSTLAKNIQYF
j_gene: TRBJ2-7; v_gene: TRBV19; abundance: -; CDR3aa: CASSIPGDYEQYF
j_gene: TRBJ1-5; v_gene: TRBV7-2; abundance: -; CDR3aa: CASSFGQGGSPQHF
j_gene: TRBJ1-2; v_gene: TRBV19; abundance: -; CDR3aa: CATQTGGNYGYTF
j_gene: TRBJ2-1; v_gene: TRBV9; abundance: -; CDR3aa: CASSRLGGDEQFF
j_gene: TRBJ2-5; v_gene: TRBV5-1; abundance: -; CDR3aa: CASSLGQPKETQYF
j_gene: TRBJ1-1; v_gene: TRBV4-2; abundance: -; CDR3aa: CASSQVGGTDLNTEAFF
j_gene: TRBJ1-6; v_gene: TRBV15; abundance: -; CDR3aa: CATSRPTGAGNSPLHF
j_gene: TRBJ1-2; v_gene: TRBV5-4; abundance: -; CDR3aa: CASSLTGPSYGYTF
j_gene: TRBJ1-2; v_gene: TRBV7-8; abundance: -; CDR3aa: CASSLNLDSVTGYTF
j_gene: TRBJ1-1; v_gene: TRBV30; abundance: -; CDR3aa: CAWNGGPGTEAFF
j_gene: TRBJ2-2; v_gene: TRBV18; abundance: -; CDR3aa: CASSPGWRSGELFF
j_gene: TRBJ1-2; v_gene: TRBV11-2; abundance: -; CDR3aa: CASSPEDSLSFYGYTF
j_gene: TRBJ1-5; v_gene: TRBV7-9; abundance: -; CDR3aa: CASSAGDGGANQPQHF
j_gene: TRBJ2-1; v_gene: TRBV3-1/TRBV3-2; abundance: -; CDR3aa: CASSQVFAGGSEQFF
j_gene: TRBJ1-1; v_gene: TRBV2; abundance: -; CDR3aa: CASSYGTPGRAFF
j_gene: TRBJ1-2; v_gene: TRBV5-4; abundance: -; CDR3aa: CASSLAGTGTFGYTF
j_gene: TRBJ1-2; v_gene: TRBV18; abundance: -; CDR3aa: CASSPQTGGGYTF
j_gene: TRBJ2-7; v_gene: TRBV7-4; abundance: -; CDR3aa: CASSPQDRVSYEQYF
j_gene: TRBJ2-2; v_gene: TRBV4-1; abundance: -; CDR3aa: CASSQDIRGNTGELFF
j_gene: TRBJ1-5; v_gene: TRBV5-1; abundance: -; CDR3aa: CASSPLGQDRSNQPQHF
j_gene: TRBJ2-1; v_gene: TRBV6-2/TRBV6-3; abundance: once; CDR3aa: CASSPPAYEQFF
j_gene: TRBJ2-2; v_gene: TRBV7-6; abundance: -; CDR3aa: CASGQPGGYAGELFF